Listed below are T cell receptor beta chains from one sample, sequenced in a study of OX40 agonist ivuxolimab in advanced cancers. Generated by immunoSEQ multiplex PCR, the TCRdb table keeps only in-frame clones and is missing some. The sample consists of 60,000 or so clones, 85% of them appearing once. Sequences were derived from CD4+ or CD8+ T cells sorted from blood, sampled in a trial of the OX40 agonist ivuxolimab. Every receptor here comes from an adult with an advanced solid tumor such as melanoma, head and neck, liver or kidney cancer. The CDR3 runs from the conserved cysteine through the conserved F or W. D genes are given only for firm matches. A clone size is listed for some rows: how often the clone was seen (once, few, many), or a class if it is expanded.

CASSPTPSSSYEQYF	TGTGCCAGCAGTCCTACCCCTAGTTCCTCCTACGAGCAGTACTTC	-	-	TRBV21-1	TRBJ2-7
CASRADRGPVTETQYF	TGTGCCAGCAGGGCCGACAGGGGGCCGGTAACAGAGACCCAGTACTTC	-	TRBD1	TRBV14	TRBJ2-5
CASRELRTSGRVKAGELFF	TGTGCCAGCAGAGAACTCCGGACTAGCGGGAGGGTAAAGGCCGGGGAGCTGTTTTTT	once	TRBD2	TRBV2	TRBJ2-2
CASSDRGASYTF	TGTGCCAGCAGTGACAGGGGCGCGAGCTACACCTTC	-	-	TRBV25-1	TRBJ1-2
CASSPGLFNEAFF	TGTGCCAGCTCACCCGGCTTGTTTAATGAAGCTTTCTTT	-	-	TRBV18	TRBJ1-1
CASSGGLAGRGTGELFF	TGTGCCAGCAGTGGTGGACTAGCGGGAAGGGGGACCGGGGAGCTGTTTTTT	-	TRBD2	TRBV25-1	TRBJ2-2
CATSRDLSDGRAQHF	TGTGCCACCAGCAGAGATTTGTCAGACGGGAGAGCCCAGCATTTT	-	-	TRBV15	TRBJ1-5
CASSTGTTDTQYF	TGTGCCAGCAGTACGGGGACCACAGATACGCAGTATTTT	-	-	TRBV27	TRBJ2-3
CASSLGLAQNTDTQYF	TGTGCCAGCAGCTTGGGGCTAGCGCAAAACACAGATACGCAGTATTTT	-	-	TRBV5-8	TRBJ2-3
CASSYSVRVDGELFF	TGTGCCAGCAGTTACAGTGTGAGGGTCGACGGGGAGCTGTTTTTT	once	-	TRBV6-5	TRBJ2-2
CASSAGTSGVSDEQFF	TGTGCCAGCAGCGCTGGGACTAGCGGGGTAAGCGATGAGCAGTTCTTC	few	TRBD2	TRBV9	TRBJ2-1
CASSQRAAVPDTQYF	TGCGCCAGCAGTCAACGTGCGGCCGTTCCGGATACGCAGTATTTT	-	-	TRBV23-1	TRBJ2-3
CATRDYYNSPLHF	TGTGCCACACGGGACTACTATAATTCACCCCTCCACTTT	-	-	TRBV19	TRBJ1-6
CASSRQGNEQYF	TGTGCCAGCAGTAGACAGGGGAACGAGCAGTACTTC	-	TRBD1	TRBV11-2	TRBJ2-7
CASSSLLGIGTDTQYF	TGTGCCAGCAGTTCCCTGCTAGGGATCGGCACAGATACGCAGTATTTT	-	-	TRBV27	TRBJ2-3
CASSSGRGFSEAFF	TGTGCCAGCTCATCTGGCAGGGGTTTTTCTGAAGCTTTCTTT	once	-	TRBV18	TRBJ1-1
CASSIAGLGSYGYTF	TGTGCCAGCAGCATAGCAGGACTGGGAAGCTATGGCTACACCTTC	-	-	TRBV28	TRBJ1-2
CASSLMEVANEQFF	TGTGCCAGCAGTTTAATGGAGGTCGCCAATGAGCAGTTCTTC	-	-	TRBV7-6	TRBJ2-1
CSALRMALAGETGELFF	TGCAGCGCCCTACGTATGGCGCTAGCGGGAGAGACCGGGGAGCTGTTTTTT	-	TRBD2	TRBV29-1	TRBJ2-2
CASSQGTGSVHRVQFF	TGTGCCAGCAGCCAGGGGACAGGCTCCGTCCACAGGGTGCAGTTCTTC	-	TRBD1	TRBV7-9	TRBJ2-1
CASSFRGKGQYF	TGTGCCAGCAGCTTCCGCGGAAAGGGGCAGTACTTC	-	-	TRBV13	TRBJ2-7
CASSLGTNYEQYF	TGCGCCAGCAGCTTGGGGACAAACTACGAGCAGTACTTC	once	-	TRBV5-1	TRBJ2-7
CASSLSSHEAFF	TGTGCCAGCAGTTTATCAAGTCACGAAGCTTTCTTT	few	-	TRBV28	TRBJ1-1
CASSQETGGDFYNEQFF	TGCGCCAGCAGCCAAGAGACCGGGGGGGATTTCTACAATGAGCAGTTCTTC	-	TRBD2	TRBV4-1	TRBJ2-1
CASSPNGGYEQYF	TGTGCCAGCAGCCCCAATGGGGGGTACGAGCAGTACTTC	-	-	TRBV7-3	TRBJ2-7
CASSPSVWNEQFF	TGTGCCAGCTCACCATCTGTGTGGAATGAGCAGTTCTTC	-	-	TRBV18	TRBJ2-1
CASSVLSRDVPSTDTQYF	TGTGCCAGCAGTGTACTGTCAAGGGACGTTCCTAGCACAGATACGCAGTATTTT	-	-	TRBV25-1	TRBJ2-3
CASSLAIGAYEQYF	TGTGCCAGCAGCTTGGCCATCGGAGCCTACGAGCAGTACTTC	-	-	TRBV5-5	TRBJ2-7
CASSLSLNTEAFF	TGCGCCAGCAGCCTCAGTCTGAACACTGAAGCTTTCTTT	-	-	TRBV4-1	TRBJ1-1
CASSSRESDTQYF	TGTGCCAGTAGTTCGCGGGAATCGGATACGCAGTATTTT	-	-	TRBV19	TRBJ2-3